One and the same sample provided the 13 T cell receptor beta chains below, sequenced in a study of control samples from healthy donors and cancer patients. Some clones are missing from TCRdb's copy, which holds only in-frame ones; the method was immunoSEQ multiplex PCR. The sample has about 75,000 clones, approximately 88% seen once. The sample taken for sequencing was blood. These receptors were obtained from a middle-aged man in good health.

This chain joins TRBV11-1 and TRBJ2-1; 7 bases align to TRBD2. This CDR3 has 13 residues. V was pared by 5 bases and J by 9 bases, with 7 bases of the junction left unmatched. Germline V CDR1 and CDR2: SGHAT, FQDESV (reference sequence). The CDR3 region has the DNA TGTGCCAGCAGCCCCTCGCGCGGGGGTGAGCAGTTCTTC. As protein: CASSPSRGGEQFF.

The V and J genes are TRBV29-1 and TRBJ2-2, with D maybe TRBD2 (6 bases). CDR1 and CDR2 from the germline V gene are SQVTM and ANQGSEA. Deletions cut 6 bases from V and 2 bases from J, with 13 bases between. CDR3 length equals 14 residues. In DNA form, the CDR3 reads TGCAGCGTGGCTCCGGGACTTAACACCGGGGAGCTGTTTTTT. Protein sequence: CSVAPGLNTGELFF.

The chain joins TRBV29-1 to TRBJ1-1; D is uncertain. The V and J ends lost 7 bases and 4 bases respectively, with 16 bases between them. This CDR3 comprises 13 residues. Germline V gene sequence: CDR1 SQVTM, CDR2 ANQGSEA. CDR3 region: CSAEAGRTTEAFF. The CDR3 DNA reads as TGCAGCGCCGAGGCAGGTCGGACCACTGAAGCTTTCTTT.

The CDR3 DNA is TGTGCCAGTAGTGGGGGGACCGCACGCGGCACTGAAGCTTTCTTT. It specifies CASSGGTARGTEAFF. The chain employs TRBV19 and TRBJ1-1, with a tentative D call TRBD1 (5 bases). Trimming removed 5 bases at V and 4 bases at J, with 17 bases between. Germline V gives CDR1 LNHDA, CDR2 SQIVND (reference sequence). The CDR3 is made up of 15 amino acids.

The chain links TRBV6-5 to TRBJ1-2; 7 bases map to TRBD1. CDR1 is MNHEY and CDR2 is SVGAGI in the germline V gene. The V gene end was trimmed by 2 bases and the J gene end by 0 bases; junction bases not matched to a gene: 3. The CDR3 is 15 amino acids. The CDR3: CASSYGQATNYGYTF. The CDR3 bases are TGTGCCAGCAGTTACGGACAGGCGACTAACTATGGCTACACCTTC.

CDR3 sequence (DNA): TGTGCCAGCAGCCAACTGACAGGGTGGGCTGGCTACACCTTC. It encodes CASSQLTGWAGYTF. The rearrangement uses TRBV6-6 and TRBJ1-2; 7 nucleotides line up with TRBD1. The CDR3 spans 14 residues. V shed 6 bases and J 7 bases; nucleotides not matched to a gene: 11. The germline V gene has CDR1 MNHNY and CDR2 SVGAGI (reference sequence).

The chain recombines TRBV7-2 with TRBJ2-1; 11 positions agree with TRBD2. The CDR3 contains 15 residues. V lost 7 bases, J lost 6 bases, and 8 bases stayed unmatched. Germline V CDR1 and CDR2: SGHTA, FQGNSA. The CDR3 protein is CASTRGLAAFNEQFF. The CDR3 DNA is TGTGCCAGCACCCGGGGACTAGCGGCCTTCAATGAGCAGTTCTTC.

The J gene is TRBJ2-7, the V gene TRBV3-1 (or the pseudogene TRBV3-2); TRBD2 might be the D (6 bases). This CDR3 has 16 residues. Trimming took off 4 bases at V and 0 bases at J, with 16 bases between the two ends. Germline lookup yields CDR1 LGHDT and CDR2 YNNKEL (reference sequence). CDR3 residues: CASSPTRRGSSYEQYF. For the CDR3, the DNA is TGTGCCAGCAGCCCCACGAGGCGGGGAAGCTCCTACGAGCAGTACTTC.

The chain carries TRBV18 and TRBJ2-7; D uncertain. V lost 5 bases to trimming and J lost 2 bases, with 10 bases between them. The germline CDR1 and CDR2 sequences are KGHSH and LQKENI. The CDR3 extends over 13 amino acids. The CDR3 sequence: CASSMGQAYEQYF. The CDR3 region has the DNA TGTGCCAGCTCAATGGGCCAAGCCTACGAGCAGTACTTC.

V is TRBV6-2 or TRBV6-3 and J is TRBJ2-3, with a possible D match to TRBD2 (6 bases). The germline V gene has CDR1 MNHEY and CDR2 SVGEGT. The CDR3 sequence is 18 residues long. V lost 2 bases and J 3 bases, leaving 21 bases between the germline ends. In DNA form, the CDR3 reads TGTGCCAGCAGTTACCTAATCGGGGCCGGCCGGGGGACAGATACGCAGTATTTT. Its protein product is CASSYLIGAGRGTDTQYF.

The chain carries TRBV7-2 and TRBJ1-2; TRBD1 might be the D (6 bases). The CDR3 runs to 16 residues. CDR1 and CDR2 from the germline V gene are SGHTA and FQGNSA. V lost 4 bases to trimming and J lost 4 bases, with 19 bases between them. The CDR3 region is CASSSVNGGLGYGYTF. The CDR3 DNA sequence: TGTGCCAGCAGCTCCGTGAATGGGGGGCTTGGCTATGGCTACACCTTC.

The J gene is TRBJ1-5, the V gene TRBV3-1 (or the pseudogene TRBV3-2); a weak D match, TRBD1 (5 bases). V was trimmed by 4 bases and J by 1 base, leaving 11 bases between them. Germline CDR1 reads LGHDT; CDR2 reads YNNKEL (reference sequence). There are 15 residues in the CDR3. The CDR3 region is CASSPRGISNQPQHF. The CDR3 coding sequence is TGTGCCAGCAGCCCGAGGGGAATCAGCAATCAGCCCCAGCATTTT.

The chain employs TRBV29-1 and TRBJ2-2, with D possibly being TRBD2 (6 bases). The CDR3 has 13 amino acids. V lost 5 bases to trimming and J lost 6 bases, with 13 bases between them. Germline V CDR1 and CDR2: SQVTM, ANQGSEA. The CDR3 nucleotides are TGCAGCGTTTTGGGGCAGCGGGCCGGGGAGCTGTTTTTT. It yields the protein CSVLGQRAGELFF.